The 2 T cell receptor beta chains below were found in one sample sequenced in a study of cytomegalovirus exposure and HLA in healthy donors. Amplification used 60 Vbeta primers and 13 Jbeta primers. The method was immunoSEQ multiplex PCR; TCRdb's version includes in-frame clones alone and lacks a portion of them. The table lists tens of thousands of clones, about 80% of them singletons. The source material was PBMCs. The receptors shown here come from a man aged 50 to 59 in good health and CMV-seropositive.

The chain is built from TRBV18 and TRBJ2-7, with 7 bases fitting TRBD1. Germline V gene data show CDR1 as KGHSH and CDR2 as LQKENI. The ends lost 6 bases at V and 5 bases at J; junction bases unmatched: 10. The CDR3 has 14 residues. CDR3 in amino acids: CASSPDRSFDEQYF. The DNA of the CDR3 is TGTGCCAGCTCGCCGGACAGGAGTTTCGACGAGCAGTACTTC. The whole variable domain, remainder taken from reference TRBV18 and TRBJ2-7, is NAGVMQNPRHLVRRRGQEARLRCSPMKGHSHVYWYRQLPEEGLKFMVYLQKENIIDESGMPKERFSAEFPKEGPSILRIQQVVRGDSAAYFCASSPDRSFDEQYFGPGTRLTVT.

The chain couples TRBV25-1 to TRBJ2-2; D might be TRBD2 (7 bases). With 4 bases removed from V and 5 bases from J, the gap between germline ends came to 17 bases. CDR1 and CDR2 (germline): MGHDK, SYGVNS. This CDR3 has 16 residues. In nucleotides, the CDR3 is TGTGCCAGCAGTGTCCGGCCGGGGGGCGGTACCGGGGAGCTGTTTTTT. This sequence encodes CASSVRPGGGTGELFF.